These 14 T cell receptor beta chains were sequenced from one sample in a study of T cells after yellow fever vaccination. TCRdb analysed the 5' RACE reads with MiXCR anew, one entry per CDR3 protein. The sample has about 400,000 distinct CDR3 sequences; over 5% are singletons. The specimen comprised PBMCs, sampled 5 days after the yellow fever booster vaccination. Every receptor here comes from a man aged 25 to 40 who received the YFV17D yellow fever vaccine.

This clonotype has more than one count but fewer than ten. The chain uses TRBV7-2 and TRBJ2-1, with 10 nucleotides matching TRBD2. The ends lost 5 bases at V and 4 bases at J; junction bases unmatched: 11. The CDR3 is 17 residues long. Germline lookup yields CDR1 SGHTA and CDR2 FQGNSA. The CDR3 region is CASSPRELAGSYNEQFF. CDR3 nucleotides: TGTGCCAGCAGCCCCCGGGAACTAGCGGGAAGTTACAATGAGCAGTTCTTC.

The chain employs TRBV9 and TRBJ2-1; D unclear. This CDR3 has 15 residues. CDR1 is SGDLS and CDR2 is YYNGEE in the germline V gene. Between the trimmed V and J ends, which lost 0 bases and 0 bases, there was a span of 7 bases. The CDR3 DNA reads as TGTGCCAGCAGCGTAGTCGCGGACTCCTACAATGAGCAGTTCTTC. Protein: CASSVVADSYNEQFF.

This clonotype was counted at least ten times. J is TRBJ1-1 and V is TRBV11-2, with 7 bases matching TRBD1. CDR3 size: 15 residues. Germline CDR1 SGHAT, CDR2 FQNNGV. J lost 0 bases, V lost 7 bases, and 8 bases had no gene match. For the CDR3, the DNA is TGTGCCAGCACCCTAACGACAGGGATGAACACTGAAGCTTTCTTT. It specifies CASTLTTGMNTEAFF.

The V gene is TRBV27, the J gene TRBJ2-5; 7 bases line up with TRBD2. The CDR3 consists of 16 residues. Germline CDR1 MNHEY, CDR2 SMNVEV (reference sequence). V lost 0 bases and J lost 4; bases outside the gene matches: 8. In DNA form, the CDR3 reads TGTGCCAGCAGTTTATCGTACCTCACGGGAGGAGAGACCCAGTACTTC. Its protein is CASSLSYLTGGETQYF.

The sample holds a few counts of this clonotype. The chain has TRBV7-2 and TRBJ2-5; TRBD2 matches 8 bases. The germline gives CDR1 SGHTA, CDR2 FQGNSA. V shed 5 bases and J 9 bases; nucleotides not matched to a gene: 11. CDR3 length: 14 amino acids. The CDR3 sequence: CASSNMAGGSSQYF. The CDR3 nucleotides read TGTGCCAGCAGCAACATGGCGGGAGGTTCGTCCCAGTACTTC.

This clonotype appeared a few times. The rearrangement joins TRBV7-9 to TRBJ1-1, with D possibly TRBD1 on 5 matching bases. CDR3 size: 12 residues. Trimming stripped 7 bases from V and 13 bases from J, with 19 bases between. Germline V CDR1 and CDR2: SEHNR, FQNEAQ (reference sequence). The CDR3 is CASTGAGDLVFF. In DNA form, the CDR3 reads TGTGCCAGCACCGGGGCGGGGGATCTGGTTTTCTTT. The whole variable domain, remainder taken from reference TRBV7-9 and TRBJ1-1, is DTGVSQNPRHKITKRGQNVTFRCDPISEHNRLYWYRQTLGQGPEFLTYFQNEAQLEKSRLLSDRFSAERPKGSFSTLEIQRTEQGDSAMYLCASTGAGDLVFFGQGTRLTVV.

V gene TRBV19 combines with J gene TRBJ2-1; 8 bases line up with TRBD2. V shed 1 base and J 4 bases; nucleotides not matched to a gene: 3. Germline V gene lookup returns CDR1 LNHDA and CDR2 SQIVND (reference sequence). The CDR3 covers 15 residues. The CDR3 bases are TGTGCCAGTAGTATAGTTTCTAGCGGGTACAATGAGCAGTTCTTC. It translates to CASSIVSSGYNEQFF.

This clonotype was counted only a few times. The chain couples TRBV19 to TRBJ1-5; perhaps TRBD1 as D (5 bases). Trimming cost V 3 bases and J 6 bases, with 15 bases left between them. The CDR3 length is 15 residues. Germline lookup yields CDR1 LNHDA and CDR2 SQIVND (reference sequence). In DNA, the CDR3 is TGTGCCAGTAGTATTGGTGGGCAGGGCGGTCAGCCCCAGCATTTT. Protein: CASSIGGQGGQPQHF.

This chain connects TRBV20-1 to TRBJ2-3; 7 positions agree with TRBD1. V lost 6 bases, J lost 4 bases, and 7 bases stayed unmatched. Germline V lookup: CDR1 DFQATT, CDR2 SNEGSKA (reference sequence). This CDR3 comprises 13 residues. As DNA, the CDR3 is TGCAGTGCCCGGGACAGCGCGGCAGATACGCAGTATTTT. Amino acid sequence: CSARDSAADTQYF.

Only a few counts were recorded for this clonotype. The chain combines TRBV2 with TRBJ1-1, with D unclear. This CDR3 comprises 11 residues. V gave up 1 base and J gave up 8 bases, with 5 bases separating them. Germline lookup yields CDR1 SNHLY and CDR2 FYNNEI. Here the CDR3 DNA reads TGTGCCAGCAGTGAAGGGTTAGAAGCTTTCTTT. Translating gives CASSEGLEAFF.

The CDR3 DNA reads TGCGCCAGCAGCCAAGATTGGGAGACAGAGCAGTTCTTC. Encoded protein: CASSQDWETEQFF. J is TRBJ2-1 and V is TRBV4-3, with D tentatively TRBD2 (5 bases). Trimming removed 0 bases from V and 10 bases from J, with 10 bases in between. Germline V CDR1 and CDR2: LGHNA, YSLEER. The CDR3 runs to 13 residues.

This clonotype was picked up a small number of times. V usage is TRBV27 and J usage is TRBJ2-7; D perhaps matches TRBD2 (6 bases). The germline V gene has CDR1 MNHEY and CDR2 SMNVEV (reference sequence). With 1 base removed from V and 4 bases from J, the gap between germline ends came to 14 bases. The CDR3 contains 15 residues. As DNA, the CDR3 is TGTGCCAGCAGTTTATTCGGGGCTGGGAGGTACGAGCAGTACTTC. This translates into CASSLFGAGRYEQYF.

This clonotype was observed many times. The chain couples TRBV28 to TRBJ2-5; tentatively, D is TRBD2 (5 bases). This CDR3 has 14 residues. The germline gives CDR1 MDHEN, CDR2 SYDVKM. V lost 5 bases and J 5 bases, leaving 15 bases between the germline ends. The CDR3 region has the DNA TGTGCCAGCAGTCCCCCGGGTAGCGAGGAGACCCAGTACTTC. This sequence encodes CASSPPGSEETQYF.

This clonotype was seen repeatedly, ten times or more. This rearrangement joins TRBV28 to TRBJ1-1; D gene unclear. This CDR3 is 13 amino acids long. The germline V and J ends were trimmed by 8 bases and 1 base, with 11 bases remaining between them. Germline CDR1 MDHEN, CDR2 SYDVKM. CDR3 amino acids: CASSSTPNTEAFF. The CDR3 DNA reads as TGTGCCAGCTCTTCGACACCGAACACTGAAGCTTTCTTT.